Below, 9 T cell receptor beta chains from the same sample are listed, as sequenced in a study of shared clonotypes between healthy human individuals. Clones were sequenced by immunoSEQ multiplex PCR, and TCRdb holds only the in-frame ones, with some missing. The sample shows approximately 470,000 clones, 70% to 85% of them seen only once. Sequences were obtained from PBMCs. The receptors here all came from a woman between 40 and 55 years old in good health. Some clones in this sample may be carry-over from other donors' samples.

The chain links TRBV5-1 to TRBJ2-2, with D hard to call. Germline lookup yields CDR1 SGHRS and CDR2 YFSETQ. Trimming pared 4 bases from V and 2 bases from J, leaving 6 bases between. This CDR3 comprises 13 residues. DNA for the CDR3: TGCGCCAGCAGCGGCAGAAACACCGGGGAGCTGTTTTTT. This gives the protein CASSGRNTGELFF.

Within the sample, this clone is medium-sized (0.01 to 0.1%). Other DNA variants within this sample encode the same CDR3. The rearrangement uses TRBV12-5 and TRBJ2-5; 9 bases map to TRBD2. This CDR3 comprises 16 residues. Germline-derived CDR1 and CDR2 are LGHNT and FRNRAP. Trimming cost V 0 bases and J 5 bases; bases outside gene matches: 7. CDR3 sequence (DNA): TGTGCTAGTGGTTTGGTATTAGCGGGAGTAGGTGAGACCCAGTACTTC. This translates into CASGLVLAGVGETQYF.

The CDR3 nucleotides read TGCGCCAGCAGCTTGAACAGGGGGCGTGGCAGCTCCTACGAGCAGTACTTC. As protein: CASSLNRGRGSSYEQYF. The chain uses TRBV5-1 and TRBJ2-7; 9 bases are shared with TRBD1. Germline trimming cut 1 base from V and 0 bases from J; bases unmatched to any gene: 8. Germline CDR1 is SGHRS and CDR2 is YFSETQ. The CDR3 sequence is 17 residues long.

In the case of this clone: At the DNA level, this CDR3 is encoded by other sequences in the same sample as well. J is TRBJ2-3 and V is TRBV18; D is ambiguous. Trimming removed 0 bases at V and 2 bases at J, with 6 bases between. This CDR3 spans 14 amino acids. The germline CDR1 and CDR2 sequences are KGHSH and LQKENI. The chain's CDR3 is CASSPPVYTDTQYF. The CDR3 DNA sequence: TGTGCCAGCTCACCACCAGTTTACACAGATACGCAGTATTTT.

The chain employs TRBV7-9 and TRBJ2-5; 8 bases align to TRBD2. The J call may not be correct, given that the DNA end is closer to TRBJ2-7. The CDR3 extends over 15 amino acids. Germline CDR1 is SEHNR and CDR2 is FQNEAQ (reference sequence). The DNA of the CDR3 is TGTGCCAGCAGCCAGAGCGGGAGCCCCTCCTACGAGCAGTACTTC. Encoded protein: CASSQSGSPSYEQYF.

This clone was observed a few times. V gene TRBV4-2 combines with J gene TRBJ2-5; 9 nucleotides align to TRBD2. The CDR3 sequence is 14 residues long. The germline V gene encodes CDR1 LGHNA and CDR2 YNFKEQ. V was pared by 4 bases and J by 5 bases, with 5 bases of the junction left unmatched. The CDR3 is CASSPYSGSETQYF. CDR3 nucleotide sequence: TGTGCCAGCAGCCCTTATAGCGGGAGCGAGACCCAGTACTTC.

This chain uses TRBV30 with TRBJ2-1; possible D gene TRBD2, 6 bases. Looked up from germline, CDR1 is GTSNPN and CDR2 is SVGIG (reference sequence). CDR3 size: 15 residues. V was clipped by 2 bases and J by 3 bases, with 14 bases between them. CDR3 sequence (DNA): TGTGCCTGGAGTAAGGCGGGGCCAGTCTACAATGAGCAGTTCTTC. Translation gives CAWSKAGPVYNEQFF.

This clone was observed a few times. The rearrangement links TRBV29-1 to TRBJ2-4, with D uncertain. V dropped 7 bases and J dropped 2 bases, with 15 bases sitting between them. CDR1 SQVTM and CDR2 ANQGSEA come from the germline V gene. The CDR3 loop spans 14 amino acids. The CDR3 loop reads CSAAKGDSKNIQYF. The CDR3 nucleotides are TGCAGCGCCGCGAAAGGAGATTCCAAAAACATTCAGTACTTC.

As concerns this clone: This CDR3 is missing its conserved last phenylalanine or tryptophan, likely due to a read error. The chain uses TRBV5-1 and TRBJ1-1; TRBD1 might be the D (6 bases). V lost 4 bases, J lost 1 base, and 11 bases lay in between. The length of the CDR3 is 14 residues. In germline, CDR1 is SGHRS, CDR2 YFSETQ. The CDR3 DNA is TGCGCCAGCAGCATAGGACAGCGGAACACTGAAGCTTTCCTT. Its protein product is CASSIGQRNTEAFL.